One sample yielded the 4 T cell receptor beta chains listed below, sequenced in a study of neurological immune-mediated disorders. MiXCR, run by TCRdb on the 5' RACE reads, gives a single entry per CDR3 protein. The table records 65,000 to 85,000 distinct CDR3 sequences, 5% to 6.5% of them present only once. Time point noted: longitudinal time-point 2. The material sequenced was PBMCs. The receptors come from a woman aged 55-69 years with multiple sclerosis.

This clonotype was detected ten times or more. The chain carries TRBV2 and TRBJ2-3; D might be TRBD1 or TRBD2, each matching 5 bases. Germline V gene lookup returns CDR1 SNHLY and CDR2 FYNNEI. CDR3 length: 15 amino acids. V shed 1 base and J shed 0 bases, with 8 bases lying between them. The CDR3 protein is CASSEVGVSTDTQYF. Here the CDR3 DNA reads TGTGCCAGCAGTGAAGTGGGGGTGAGCACAGATACGCAGTATTTT. Variable domain in full (rest from reference TRBV2 and TRBJ2-3): EPEVTQTPSHQVTQMGQEVILRCVPISNHLYFYWYRQILGQKVEFLVSFYNNEISEKSEIFDDQFSVERPDGSNFTLKIRSTKLEDSAMYFCASSEVGVSTDTQYFGPGTRLTVL.

There are many counts of this clonotype. The V gene is TRBV20-1, the J gene TRBJ2-1; D may be TRBD1 or TRBD2 (5 bases each). This CDR3 has 12 residues. CDR1 is DFQATT, CDR2 SNEGSKA, per germline (reference sequence). Trimming left V 3 bases short and J 6 bases short, with 9 bases between. The CDR3 bases are TGCAGTGCTAGGGGGGTTGGCAATGAGCAGTTCTTC. Its translation is CSARGVGNEQFF.

This clonotype has a count of ten or more. The chain recombines TRBV20-1 with TRBJ1-2, with D possibly matching TRBD1 (5 bases). Trimming removed 3 bases at V and 8 bases at J, with 10 bases between. CDR3 length: 11 amino acids. CDR1 DFQATT and CDR2 SNEGSKA come from the germline V gene (reference sequence). The CDR3: CSASVGDGYTF. The CDR3, as DNA: TGCAGTGCTAGCGTAGGGGACGGCTACACCTTC.

This clonotype was recorded many times. The chain links TRBV9 to TRBJ2-1; D perhaps matches TRBD2 (7 bases). V lost 3 bases to trimming and J lost 8 bases, with 21 bases between them. From germline, CDR1 is SGDLS and CDR2 YYNGEE. The CDR3 has 16 residues. The CDR3 region is CASSARGAGISDEQFF. The CDR3 region has the DNA TGTGCCAGCAGCGCCCGGGGGGCCGGTATAAGCGATGAGCAGTTCTTC.